What follows are 30 T cell receptor beta chains derived from one specimen sequenced in a study of blood T cell repertoires in COVID-19. Only in-frame clones appear in the TCRdb table, and some are missing; sequencing was by immunoSEQ multiplex PCR. The table includes approximately 300,000 clones, roughly 80% detected once. Material: peripheral blood. These receptors came from an older person with COVID-19, enrolled during active disease.

V and J are TRBV21-1 and TRBJ2-5; the tabulated D call, TRBD2, remains unverified against the DNA. TRBV21-1 is shown as a pseudogene. There are 16 residues in the CDR3. The CDR3 sequence is CASKENSGRIQETQYF. CDR3 coding DNA: TGTGCCAGCAAGGAAAATAGCGGGAGGATCCAAGAGACCCAGTACTTC.

The V call is TRBV9, the J call TRBJ2-1; 11 nucleotides match TRBD2. CDR3 length equals 17 residues. Germline V gene data show CDR1 as SGDLS and CDR2 as YYNGEE. V shed 0 bases, J shed 7 bases, and the junction held 9 bases outside the gene matches. Here the CDR3 reads CASSVELAGAGRNEQFF. CDR3 sequence (DNA): TGTGCCAGCAGCGTAGAACTAGCGGGAGCGGGAAGGAATGAGCAGTTCTTC.

Only one count was recorded for this clone. The CDR3 sequence: CASSLLGQGPYGYTF. DNA for the CDR3: TGTGCCAGCAGTTTACTGGGACAGGGCCCCTATGGCTACACCTTC. This chain uses TRBV27 with TRBJ1-2; 9 nucleotides match TRBD1. This CDR3 comprises 15 residues. Losses at the gene ends were 2 bases for V and 4 bases for J; bases not matched to a gene: 5. The V gene's germline CDR1 is MNHEY and CDR2 SMNVEV (reference sequence).

This clone was observed a few times. The CDR3 DNA reads TGTGCCAGCAGTTCCGGGGATTCACCCCTCCACTTT. It translates to CASSSGDSPLHF. V and J are TRBV28 and TRBJ1-6, with no clear D. The CDR3 has 12 amino acids. V was trimmed by 4 bases and J by 8 bases, leaving 6 bases between them. Germline CDR1 MDHEN, CDR2 SYDVKM.

V usage is TRBV11-2 and J usage is TRBJ2-3; the match to TRBD2 covers 10 bases. With 1 base clipped from V and 1 base from J, the junction kept 2 bases outside the gene matches. CDR1 and CDR2 from the germline V gene are SGHAT and FQNNGV. This CDR3 is 16 amino acids long. The DNA for the CDR3 is TGTGCCAGCAGCTTAGGGACTAGCGGCGGCACAGATACGCAGTATTTT. Protein sequence: CASSLGTSGGTDTQYF.

This chain links TRBV19 with TRBJ1-1; 7 bases map to TRBD1. The CDR3 contains 16 residues. Germline V CDR1 and CDR2: LNHDA, SQIVND (reference sequence). With V trimmed by 5 bases and J by 0 bases, 9 bases remained unmatched. The CDR3 sequence is CASSSPQGVMNTEAFF. CDR3 DNA: TGTGCCAGTAGTTCCCCTCAGGGGGTCATGAACACTGAAGCTTTCTTT. Filled out from reference TRBV19 and TRBJ1-1, the complete variable domain reads DGGITQSPKYLFRKEGQNVTLSCEQNLNHDAMYWYRQDPGQGLRLIYYSQIVNDFQKGDIAEGYSVSREKKESFPLTVTSAQKNPTAFYLCASSSPQGVMNTEAFFGQGTRLTVV.

The chain uses TRBV5-4 and TRBJ1-1; D perhaps matches TRBD1 (5 bases). Trimming shortened V by 2 bases and J by 3 bases, and 5 bases separated the two germline ends. The CDR3 is 12 residues long. Germline loops: CDR1 SGHNT, CDR2 YYREEE (reference sequence). DNA of the CDR3: TGTGCCAGCAGCTTACAGGACACTGAAGCTTTCTTT. As protein: CASSLQDTEAFF. The variable domain in full, with the rest retrieved from reference TRBV5-4 and TRBJ1-1, is ETGVTQSPTHLIKTRGQQVTLRCSSQSGHNTVSWYQQALGQGPQFIFQYYREEENGRGNFPPRFSGLQFPNYSSELNVNALELDDSALYLCASSLQDTEAFFGQGTRLTVV.

The chain employs TRBV30 and TRBJ1-2; TRBD1 matches at 8 bases. This CDR3 contains 16 residues. Unmatched junction bases numbered 12, after V lost 2 bases and J lost 4 bases. The germline CDR1 and CDR2 sequences are GTSNPN and SVGIG (reference sequence). In DNA, the CDR3 is TGTGCCTGGAGTTGGGGGGGTGGACAGGGAAGCTATGGCTACACCTTC. It encodes CAWSWGGGQGSYGYTF.

This clone was observed a few times. This chain connects TRBV7-9 to TRBJ2-3, with a tentative D call TRBD2 (5 bases). Germline CDR1 is SEHNR and CDR2 is FQNEAQ (reference sequence). The CDR3 loop spans 14 amino acids. Trimming pared 7 bases from V and 2 bases from J, leaving 13 bases between. In nucleotides, the CDR3 is TGTGCCAGCACCCCATCCGGGAACACAGATACGCAGTATTTT. Protein product: CASTPSGNTDTQYF.

Only one count was recorded for this clone. CDR3 loop: CSGHSGSLYNEQFF. The CDR3 DNA is TGCAGCGGTCATAGCGGGAGCTTATACAATGAGCAGTTCTTC. This chain uses TRBV29-1 with TRBJ2-1; 9 bases agree with TRBD2. CDR1 is SQVTM, CDR2 ANQGSEA, per germline. This CDR3 has 14 residues. V shed 7 bases, J shed 4 bases, and the junction held 8 bases outside the gene matches.

The rearrangement links TRBV5-1 to TRBJ2-7; 9 bases fit TRBD1. Losses at the gene ends were 3 bases for V and 2 bases for J; bases not matched to a gene: 6. Germline V gene lookup returns CDR1 SGHRS and CDR2 YFSETQ. The CDR3 has 15 amino acids. Here the CDR3 reads CASSSVGTGTYEQYF. The DNA of the CDR3 is TGCGCCAGCAGCTCTGTGGGGACAGGGACCTACGAGCAGTACTTC. The full variable domain, completed using reference TRBV5-1 and TRBJ2-7, is KAGVTQTPRYLIKTRGQQVTLSCSPISGHRSVSWYQQTPGQGLQFLFEYFSETQRNKGNFPGRFSGRQFSNSRSEMNVSTLELGDSALYLCASSSVGTGTYEQYFGPGTRLTVT.

The chain is built from TRBV28 and TRBJ1-5; D possibly corresponds to TRBD1 (5 bases). Germline CDR1 is MDHEN and CDR2 is SYDVKM. V shed 4 bases and J shed 7 bases, with 5 bases lying between them. The CDR3 sequence is 11 residues long. CDR3 sequence (DNA): TGTGCCAGCAGTTCAGGGCAGCCCCAGCATTTT. Its translation: CASSSGQPQHF.

Here the CDR3 DNA reads TGTGCCAGCAGTTACGGGGCGGTCCTCTACGAGCAGTACTTC. This codes for CASSYGAVLYEQYF. V is TRBV6-2 or TRBV6-3 and J is TRBJ2-7, with a weak D call TRBD1 (5 bases). V shed 2 bases and J shed 3 bases, with 11 bases lying between them. Germline V gene sequence: CDR1 MNHEY, CDR2 SVGEGT. The CDR3 length is 14 residues.

The V gene is TRBV19, the J gene TRBJ2-4; D gene ambiguous. V lost 6 bases and J 0 bases, leaving 9 bases between the germline ends. Germline V CDR1 and CDR2: LNHDA, SQIVND (reference sequence). The CDR3 spans 14 residues. CDR3 bases: TGTGCCAGTAGGACTTCGATAGCCAAAAACATTCAGTACTTC. Its protein product is CASRTSIAKNIQYF.

The chain has TRBV28 and TRBJ1-1, with 10 positions matching TRBD1. J gave up 0 bases and V 4 bases, and 5 bases lay outside the gene matches. Germline loops: CDR1 MDHEN, CDR2 SYDVKM. The CDR3 contains 16 residues. CDR3 DNA: TGTGCCAGCAGTTGGCGGACAGGGGGAGTGAACACTGAAGCTTTCTTT. It codes for CASSWRTGGVNTEAFF. Drawing the rest from reference TRBV28 and TRBJ1-1, the complete variable domain is DVKVTQSSRYLVKRTGEKVFLECVQDMDHENMFWYRQDPGLGLRLIYFSYDVKMKEKGDIPEGYSVSREKKERFSLILESASTNQTSMYLCASSWRTGGVNTEAFFGQGTRLTVV.

The chain joins TRBV18 to TRBJ1-6; 7 positions agree with TRBD1. The trim removed 2 bases at V and 5 bases at J, leaving 3 bases unmatched. Germline V gene data show CDR1 as KGHSH and CDR2 as LQKENI. The CDR3 covers 15 residues. The CDR3 spells CASSPRDSDNSPLHF. The CDR3 DNA sequence: TGTGCCAGCTCACCAAGGGACAGTGATAATTCACCCCTCCACTTT.

The chain is built from TRBV10-3 and TRBJ2-2; 10 positions match TRBD2. Germline V CDR1 and CDR2: ENHRY, SYGVKD. Unmatched junction bases numbered 5, after V lost 0 bases and J lost 7 bases. The CDR3 is made up of 16 amino acids. DNA of the CDR3: TGTGCCATCAGTGAGTCCACTAGCGGGACGGTCGGGGAGCTGTTTTTT. Amino acid sequence: CAISESTSGTVGELFF.

This sequence joins TRBV7-2 and TRBJ2-2, with a weak D call TRBD2 (6 bases). Per the germline V gene, CDR1 is SGHTA and CDR2 is FQGNSA. V shed 4 bases and J shed 7 bases, with 13 bases lying between them. This CDR3 region has 14 residues. The CDR3 here is CASSSDTGVGELFF. The CDR3 bases are TGTGCCAGCAGCTCCGACACGGGGGTCGGGGAGCTGTTTTTT.

To note about this clone: The identical CDR3 is also encoded by other nucleotide sequences in the sample. CDR3 protein: CASSPRGGRGTDTQYF. For the CDR3, the DNA is TGTGCCAGCAGCCCTAGGGGCGGGAGGGGGACAGATACGCAGTATTTT. V is TRBV3-1 (or the pseudogene TRBV3-2) and J is TRBJ2-3; 9 bases align to TRBD2. Germline V CDR1 and CDR2: LGHDT, YNNKEL (reference sequence). With V trimmed by 4 bases and J by 3 bases, 8 bases remained unmatched. This CDR3 comprises 16 residues.

V gene TRBV3-1 (or the pseudogene TRBV3-2) combines with J gene TRBJ1-3, with 7 bases that match TRBD1. This CDR3 is built from 16 residues. CDR1 and CDR2 from the germline V gene are LGHDT and YNNKEL (reference sequence). The V segment lost 4 bases and the J segment 4 bases; nucleotides outside the gene matches: 10. The CDR3 spells CASSREGAVAGNTIYF. In nucleotides, the CDR3 is TGTGCCAGCAGCCGTGAGGGGGCGGTGGCAGGAAACACCATATATTTT.

The CDR3 sequence: CAIRGNTEAFF. The DNA for the CDR3 is TGTGCCATAAGAGGGAACACTGAAGCTTTCTTT. The chain uses TRBV10-3 and TRBJ1-1, with D hard to call. CDR1 is ENHRY, CDR2 SYGVKD, per germline. The V and J ends lost 9 bases and 1 base respectively, with 6 bases between them. CDR3 length equals 11 residues.

CDR3 sequence: CASSGADTQYF. CDR3 nucleotide sequence: TGTGCCAGCAGTGGAGCAGATACGCAGTATTTT. The chain has TRBV7-2 and TRBJ2-3; D unclear. The germline CDR1 and CDR2 sequences are SGHTA and FQGNSA. CDR3 length: 11 amino acids. V shed 6 bases and J shed 4 bases, with 5 bases lying between them. Full variable domain (missing parts from reference TRBV7-2 and TRBJ2-3): GAGVSQSPSNKVTEKGKDVELRCDPISGHTALYWYRQSLGQGLEFLIYFQGNSAPDKSGLPSDRFSAERTGGSVSTLTIQRTQQEDSAVYLCASSGADTQYFGPGTRLTVL.

The gene calls are TRBV29-1 and TRBJ2-1; 7 positions match TRBD1. Germline assignment: CDR1 SQVTM and CDR2 ANQGSEA. Trimming cost V 7 bases and J 0 bases; bases outside gene matches: 12. The CDR3 runs to 16 residues. CDR3 sequence: CSARDSSFSSYNEQFF. CDR3 in DNA: TGCAGCGCGAGGGACAGCTCGTTTAGCTCCTACAATGAGCAGTTCTTC.

The chain joins TRBV6-2 or TRBV6-3 to TRBJ2-3; 7 bases align to TRBD2. The V gene end was trimmed by 3 bases and the J gene end by 4 bases; junction bases not matched to a gene: 13. The CDR3 is made up of 17 amino acids. Germline V gives CDR1 MNHEY, CDR2 SVGEGT. Here the CDR3 reads CASSYRSAGVVPDTQYF. In DNA form, the CDR3 reads TGTGCCAGCAGTTATCGATCCGCGGGAGTGGTCCCAGATACGCAGTATTTT.

This chain links TRBV29-1 with TRBJ2-7, with D possibly matching TRBD2 (6 bases). V lost 2 bases, J lost 6 bases, and 23 bases lay in between. The length of the CDR3 is 16 residues. The V gene's germline CDR1 is SQVTM and CDR2 ANQGSEA. The CDR3 DNA follows: TGCAGCGTTGAACGTGGATGGCGGGGCGACGAGCCCGAGCAGTACTTC. Its protein product is CSVERGWRGDEPEQYF.

This clone was observed many times. Here the CDR3 DNA reads TGTGCCTGCAAGAGGGGGACAGGGGATAACTATGGCTACACCTTC. Translation gives CACKRGTGDNYGYTF. V usage is TRBV27 and J usage is TRBJ1-2; the match to TRBD1 covers 10 bases. J was trimmed by 1 base and V by 11 bases; bases with no gene match: 10. CDR3 length: 15 residues. In germline, CDR1 is MNHEY, CDR2 SMNVEV (reference sequence).

CDR3 residues: CSASKVQGSETQYF. CDR3 DNA sequence: TGCAGTGCTAGTAAGGTACAGGGCAGTGAGACCCAGTACTTC. The rearrangement links TRBV20-1 to TRBJ2-5, with a weak D call TRBD1 (6 bases). Germline V lookup: CDR1 DFQATT, CDR2 SNEGSKA (reference sequence). The CDR3 spans 14 residues. V was shortened by 3 bases and J by 5 bases, with 16 bases between the two germline ends.

The CDR3 DNA is TGCAGCGTGGTAGCGGGGGGGCTGGGGAATGAGCAGTTCTTC. Its translation: CSVVAGGLGNEQFF. This sequence joins TRBV29-1 and TRBJ2-1; 11 bases fit TRBD2. The germline CDR1 and CDR2 sequences are SQVTM and ANQGSEA. Germline trimming cut 6 bases from V and 7 bases from J; bases unmatched to any gene: 8. This CDR3 is built from 14 residues.

In nucleotides, the CDR3 is TGTGCCATCAGGAGGGACAGGGTTAGCACTGAAGCTTTCTTT. Encoded protein: CAIRRDRVSTEAFF. This chain links TRBV10-3 with TRBJ1-1; 9 bases are shared with TRBD1. The CDR3 spans 14 residues. J lost 4 bases, V lost 6 bases, and 6 bases had no gene match. Germline V gene lookup returns CDR1 ENHRY and CDR2 SYGVKD.

The rearrangement uses TRBV7-2 and TRBJ2-1, with 12 bases fitting TRBD2. CDR3 length: 15 amino acids. J was trimmed by 9 bases and V by 1 base; bases with no gene match: 4. Germline-derived CDR1 and CDR2 are SGHTA and FQGNSA. This CDR3 reads CASSLVLAGGFEQFF. The CDR3 region has the DNA TGTGCCAGCAGCTTAGTTCTAGCGGGGGGGTTTGAGCAGTTCTTC.